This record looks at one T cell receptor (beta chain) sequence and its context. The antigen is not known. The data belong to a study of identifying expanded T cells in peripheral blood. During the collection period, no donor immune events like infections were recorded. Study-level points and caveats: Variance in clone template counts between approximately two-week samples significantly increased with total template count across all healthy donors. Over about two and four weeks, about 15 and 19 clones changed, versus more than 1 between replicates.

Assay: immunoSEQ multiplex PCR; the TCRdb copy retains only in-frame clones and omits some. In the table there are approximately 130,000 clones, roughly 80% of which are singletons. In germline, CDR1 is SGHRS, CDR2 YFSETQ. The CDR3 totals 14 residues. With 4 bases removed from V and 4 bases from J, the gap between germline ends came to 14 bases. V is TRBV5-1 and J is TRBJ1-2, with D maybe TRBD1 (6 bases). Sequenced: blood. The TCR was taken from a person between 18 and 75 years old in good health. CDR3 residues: CASSGRDNRYGYTF. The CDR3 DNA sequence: TGCGCCAGCAGCGGGCGGGACAATCGCTATGGCTACACCTTC. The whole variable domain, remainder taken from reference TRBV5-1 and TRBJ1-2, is KAGVTQTPRYLIKTRGQQVTLSCSPISGHRSVSWYQQTPGQGLQFLFEYFSETQRNKGNFPGRFSGRQFSNSRSEMNVSTLELGDSALYLCASSGRDNRYGYTFGSGTRLTVV.